The rows below give T cell receptor beta chains drawn from one sample of a study of OX40 agonist ivuxolimab in advanced cancers. Produced via immunoSEQ multiplex PCR; TCRdb's table is partial and in-frame only. The top ten clones hold approximately 0.5% of a sample with fewer than 45,000 clones, about 89% of them seen once. This specimen consisted of CD4+ or CD8+ T cells sorted from blood, obtained in a trial of the OX40 agonist ivuxolimab. The source is an adult with an advanced solid tumor such as melanoma, head and neck, liver or kidney cancer. CDR3s include the opening cysteine and the closing phenylalanine or tryptophan.

V gene	J gene	CDR3 length	CDR3 protein
TRBV4-1	TRBJ2-3	14	CASSPGLGPDTQYF
TRBV6-5	TRBJ2-7	15	CASSYRDRTNYEQYF
TRBV19	TRBJ1-5	14	CASTTPSGNQPQHF
TRBV4-1	TRBJ2-7	16	CASRRVDLAGINEQYF
TRBV5-6	TRBJ2-5	14	CASSGGQGGETQYF
TRBV5-1	TRBJ1-6	14	CASSFGPSDSPLHF
TRBV9	TRBJ2-5	16	CASSRQGAPPQEPQYF
TRBV13	TRBJ1-1	13	CASSLQGNTEAFF
TRBV5-1	TRBJ1-1	15	CASRAAGGANTEAFF
TRBV4-2	TRBJ1-2	13	CASRRQDNWGYTF
TRBV28	TRBJ2-2	15	CASSGGQGRTGELFF
TRBV13	TRBJ1-5	17	CASSSSGTGGSLQPQHF
TRBV19	TRBJ1-2	14	CASQRTFPKDGYTF
TRBV6-5	TRBJ2-1	16	CASSYSRGLGRHEQFF
TRBV12-5	TRBJ2-3	15	CASGSMLGSTDTQYF
TRBV5-6	TRBJ2-4	15	CASSLVVLAKNIQYF
TRBV11-1	TRBJ2-2	16	CASRLQGAPNTGELFF
TRBV18	TRBJ1-4	13	CASSREEGEKLFF
TRBV7-8	TRBJ1-3	15	CASSLEGSSGNTIYF
TRBV5-1	TRBJ1-1	15	CASEGTGGENTEAFF
TRBV7-2	TRBJ2-1	12	CASSLGGSEQFF
TRBV2	TRBJ2-2	20	CASSEREGGGRSYYTGELFF
TRBV29-1	TRBJ2-1	14	CSVDGTLGRNEQFF
TRBV5-4	TRBJ2-3	15	CASSSEGLETDTQYF
TRBV7-3	TRBJ2-5	13	CASSRDIEETQYF
TRBV2	TRBJ2-2	11	CASRLVRELFF
TRBV7-8	TRBJ2-7	15	CASSLVRRGAYEQYF
TRBV2	TRBJ1-5	13	CASTEGQVQPQHF
TRBV2	TRBJ1-2	14	CASSGERVGYGYTF
TRBV10-3	TRBJ2-7	17	CAISEAPGAAGNYEQYF
TRBV13	TRBJ1-2	15	CASNLGSRPNYGYTF
TRBV6-6	TRBJ1-2	13	CASSADRNYGYTF
TRBV7-9	TRBJ2-5	16	CASSASLGGGVETQYF
TRBV30	TRBJ1-1	15	CAWSVGGNENTEAFF
TRBV7-9	TRBJ2-7	16	CASSGPRQGSWNEQYF
TRBV5-1	TRBJ2-3	15	CASSLERGNTDTQYF
TRBV4-3	TRBJ2-3	15	CASSQAVLGTDTQYF
TRBV29-1	TRBJ1-2	11	CSVGPSGGYTF
TRBV25-1	TRBJ2-1	14	CASSDPGTGLEQFF
TRBV7-6	TRBJ2-1	15	CASSLYGGGNNEQFF
TRBV18	TRBJ1-4	11	CASSIREKLFF
TRBV29-1	TRBJ2-5	16	CSVRTSGGPPRETQYF
TRBV4-3	TRBJ2-2	17	CASSQDRALAQTGELFF
TRBV7-6	TRBJ2-7	16	CASRPRPGLAGEEQYF
TRBV2	TRBJ1-5	12	CASSVMYQPQHF
TRBV19	TRBJ2-7	18	CASSSGARLAGTTYEQYF
TRBV19	TRBJ2-5	17	CASSEFVGATGWETQYF
TRBV10-2	TRBJ1-1	15	CASRKGPDWNTEAFF
TRBV4-1	TRBJ2-7	15	CASSQTRTGAYEQYF
TRBV5-1	TRBJ2-7	15	CASSSTAGRSYEQYF
TRBV29-1	TRBJ2-1	11	CSVGHAGEQFF
TRBV5-6	TRBJ2-7	13	CASSLFGLGEQYF
TRBV19	TRBJ1-1	16	CASSIPRQGGRTEAFF
TRBV11-3	TRBJ1-6	15	CASSLSRGLVSPLHF
TRBV5-1	TRBJ1-1	13	CASSWGAGTEAFF